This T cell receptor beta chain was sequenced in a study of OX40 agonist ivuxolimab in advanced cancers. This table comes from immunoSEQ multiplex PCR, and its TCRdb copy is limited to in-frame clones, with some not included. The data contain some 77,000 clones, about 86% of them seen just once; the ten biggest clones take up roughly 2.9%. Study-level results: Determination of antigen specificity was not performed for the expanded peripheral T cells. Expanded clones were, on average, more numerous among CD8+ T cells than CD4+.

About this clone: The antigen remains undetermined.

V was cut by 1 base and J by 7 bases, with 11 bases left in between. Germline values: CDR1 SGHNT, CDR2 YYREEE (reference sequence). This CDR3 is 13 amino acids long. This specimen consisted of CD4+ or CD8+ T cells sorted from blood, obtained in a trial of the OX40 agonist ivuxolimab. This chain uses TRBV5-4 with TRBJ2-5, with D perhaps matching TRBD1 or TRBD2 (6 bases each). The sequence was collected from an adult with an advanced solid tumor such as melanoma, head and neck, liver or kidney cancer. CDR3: CASSLRGEGTQYF. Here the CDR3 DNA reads TGTGCCAGCAGCTTGAGGGGGGAAGGGACCCAGTACTTC. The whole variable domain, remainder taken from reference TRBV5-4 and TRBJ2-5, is ETGVTQSPTHLIKTRGQQVTLRCSSQSGHNTVSWYQQALGQGPQFIFQYYREEENGRGNFPPRFSGLQFPNYSSELNVNALELDDSALYLCASSLRGEGTQYFGPGTRLLVL.